These T cell receptor beta chains were read from a single sample in a study of PD-L1 blockade in urothelial cancer. Assay: immunoSEQ multiplex PCR; the TCRdb copy retains only in-frame clones and omits some. Among under 50,000 clones listed, over 75% were seen once. Material: PBMCs, obtained around atezolizumab (anti-PD-L1) treatment. All receptors come from a man in his 70s with urothelial cancer. The CDR3 runs from the conserved cysteine through the conserved F or W. The D gene is left open where the match is weak. Clone sizes are given selectively: once, few, many, or a class where the clone is expanded.

V gene: TRBV27
J gene: TRBJ2-3
clone size: NA
D gene: TRBD2
CDR3 protein: CASSPTTSGRTDTQYF
CDR3 DNA: TGTGCCAGCAGTCCAACGACTAGCGGGAGGACAGATACGCAGTATTTT

V gene: TRBV14
J gene: TRBJ2-3
clone size: NA
D gene: TRBD2
CDR3 protein: CASSQGGTIGTDTQYF
CDR3 DNA: TGTGCCAGCAGCCAAGGGGGGACTATCGGCACAGATACGCAGTATTTT

V gene: TRBV7-3
J gene: TRBJ2-1
clone size: NA
D gene: TRBD2
CDR3 protein: CASSLMGAGGPGNEQFF
CDR3 DNA: TGTGCCAGCAGCTTAATGGGAGCGGGAGGGCCGGGAAATGAGCAGTTCTTC

V gene: TRBV4-2
J gene: TRBJ2-6
clone size: NA
D gene: NA
CDR3 protein: CASSQDLGSSGANVLTF
CDR3 DNA: TGTGCCAGCAGCCAAGACTTGGGGAGTTCTGGGGCCAACGTCCTGACTTTC

V gene: TRBV5-1
J gene: TRBJ2-1
clone size: NA
D gene: NA
CDR3 protein: CASSLNRVRADEQFF
CDR3 DNA: TGCGCCAGCAGCTTGAACAGGGTGAGGGCGGATGAGCAGTTCTTC

V gene: TRBV7-3
J gene: TRBJ2-6
clone size: NA
D gene: NA
CDR3 protein: CASSSPGWAGANVLTF
CDR3 DNA: TGTGCCAGCAGCTCCCCGGGGTGGGCTGGGGCCAACGTCCTGACTTTC

V gene: TRBV6-5
J gene: TRBJ2-1
clone size: NA
D gene: TRBD2
CDR3 protein: CASSYSIAGGILEQFF
CDR3 DNA: TGTGCCAGCAGTTACTCAATAGCGGGAGGTATACTTGAGCAGTTCTTC

V gene: TRBV6-1
J gene: TRBJ1-2
clone size: once
D gene: TRBD1
CDR3 protein: CASTRTGERGYGYTF
CDR3 DNA: TGTGCCAGCACCCGGACAGGGGAAAGAGGCTATGGCTACACCTTC

V gene: TRBV19
J gene: TRBJ1-1
clone size: NA
D gene: NA
CDR3 protein: CASSKQGRGNTEAFF
CDR3 DNA: TGTGCCAGTAGTAAACAGGGCAGGGGAAACACTGAAGCTTTCTTT

V gene: TRBV6-5
J gene: TRBJ1-1
clone size: NA
D gene: NA
CDR3 protein: CASSSGAEAFF
CDR3 DNA: TGTGCCAGCTCCTCGGGGGCTGAAGCTTTCTTT

V gene: TRBV10-3
J gene: TRBJ2-1
clone size: once
D gene: TRBD2
CDR3 protein: CAISHGLAGGEQFF
CDR3 DNA: TGTGCCATCAGCCACGGACTAGCGGGGGGAGAGCAGTTCTTC